This note documents a single T cell receptor (beta chain) sequence. The antigen remains undetermined. Using immunoSEQ multiplex PCR, the repertoire was profiled, and TCRdb retains in-frame clones only, with some absent. This sample carries millions of clones, around 96% of them seen once, and the ten largest clones take about 1.1%. V was clipped by 0 bases and J by 4 bases, with 11 bases between them. The CDR3 runs 14 residues. Germline-derived CDR1 and CDR2 are SGHNT and YYREEE (reference sequence). The data were obtained in a study of shared clonotypes between healthy human individuals. Naive CD8 cells lacked CD45RO, underwent positive selection for CCR7 and left out terminally differentiated effector memory CD45RA+ cells. The donor population consisted of healthy HIV-negative adults with no recent acute infections or vaccinations. Those who donated, Caucasian adults without exception, all lived in Nashville, Tennessee.

Findings and limits, study-wide: Sequencing of the sorted subsets was shown by rarefaction to be incomplete despite large depth. In contrast to clonotypes shared by all four donors, non-shared clonotypes had lower generation probabilities.

The chain links TRBV5-4 to TRBJ2-7; D may match TRBD1 or TRBD2 (5 bases each). This receptor was taken from a man aged 18-30 years in good health. The sample consisted of naive CD8+ T cells sorted from blood. The CDR3 DNA is TGTGCCAGCAGCTTGGGGGGGAGTCAGTACGAGCAGTACTTC. It specifies CASSLGGSQYEQYF.